This T cell receptor (beta chain) is from a study of control samples from healthy donors and cancer patients. Clones were sequenced by immunoSEQ multiplex PCR, and TCRdb holds only the in-frame ones, with some missing. The sample holds under 80,000 clones, 94% seen once. Input material: blood. The receptor was isolated from a woman aged 25-40 years in good health.

CDR3 loop: CASSFEREKLFF. CDR3 nucleotide sequence: TGTGCCAGCAGCTTCGAAAGAGAAAAACTGTTTTTT. The chain couples TRBV5-8 to TRBJ1-4; D unclear. The germline gives CDR1 SGHTS, CDR2 YDEGEE. Trimming stripped 2 bases from V and 8 bases from J, with 7 bases between. This CDR3 region has 12 residues.